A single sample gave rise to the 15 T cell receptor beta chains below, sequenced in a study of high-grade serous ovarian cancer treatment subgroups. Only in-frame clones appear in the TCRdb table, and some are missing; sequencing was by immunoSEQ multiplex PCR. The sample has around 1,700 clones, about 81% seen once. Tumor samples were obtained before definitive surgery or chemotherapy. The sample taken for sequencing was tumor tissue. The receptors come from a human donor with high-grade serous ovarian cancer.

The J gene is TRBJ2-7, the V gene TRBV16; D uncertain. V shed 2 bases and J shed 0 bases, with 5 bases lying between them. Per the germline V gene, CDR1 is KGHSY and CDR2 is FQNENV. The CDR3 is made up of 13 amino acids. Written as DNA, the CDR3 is TGTGCCAGCAGCCAACAGCGCTCCTACGAGCAGTACTTC. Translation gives CASSQQRSYEQYF. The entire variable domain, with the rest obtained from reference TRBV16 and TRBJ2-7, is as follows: GEEVAQTPKHLVRGEGQKAKLYCAPIKGHSYVFWYQQVLKNEFKFLISFQNENVFDETGMPKERFSAKCLPNSPCSLEIQATKLEDSAVYFCASSQQRSYEQYFGPGTRLTVT.

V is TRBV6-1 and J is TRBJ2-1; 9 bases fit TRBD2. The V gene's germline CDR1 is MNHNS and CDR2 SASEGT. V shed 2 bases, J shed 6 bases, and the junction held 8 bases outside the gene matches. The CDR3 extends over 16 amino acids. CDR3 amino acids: CASSEMGGRASNEQFF. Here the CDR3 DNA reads TGTGCCAGCAGTGAAATGGGCGGGAGGGCTAGCAATGAGCAGTTCTTC.

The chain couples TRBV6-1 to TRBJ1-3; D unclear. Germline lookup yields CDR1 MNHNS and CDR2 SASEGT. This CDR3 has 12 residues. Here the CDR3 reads CVLRPPGNTIYF. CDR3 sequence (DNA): TGTGTCCTTAGGCCTCCTGGAAACACCATATATTTT.

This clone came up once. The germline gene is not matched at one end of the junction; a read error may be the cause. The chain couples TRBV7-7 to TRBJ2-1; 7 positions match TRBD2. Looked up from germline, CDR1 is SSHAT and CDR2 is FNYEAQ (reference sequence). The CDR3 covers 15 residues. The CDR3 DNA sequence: TGTGCTAGCAGCTCTGGCGGGAGTGGCTACAATGAGCAGTTCTTC. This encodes CASSSGGSGYNEQFF.

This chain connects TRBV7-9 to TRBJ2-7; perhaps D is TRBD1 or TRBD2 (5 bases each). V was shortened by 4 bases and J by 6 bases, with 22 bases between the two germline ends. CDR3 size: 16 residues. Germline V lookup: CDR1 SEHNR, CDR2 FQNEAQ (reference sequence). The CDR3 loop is CASSSATYVGTGEQYF. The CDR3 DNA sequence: TGTGCCAGCAGCTCCGCTACATACGTCGGGACGGGCGAGCAGTACTTC.

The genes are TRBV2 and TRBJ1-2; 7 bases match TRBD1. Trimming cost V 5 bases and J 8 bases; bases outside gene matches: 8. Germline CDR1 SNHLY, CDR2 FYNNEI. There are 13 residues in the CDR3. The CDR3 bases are TGTGCCAGCAGTCCAGACAGGGAGGACGGCTACACCTTC. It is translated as CASSPDREDGYTF.

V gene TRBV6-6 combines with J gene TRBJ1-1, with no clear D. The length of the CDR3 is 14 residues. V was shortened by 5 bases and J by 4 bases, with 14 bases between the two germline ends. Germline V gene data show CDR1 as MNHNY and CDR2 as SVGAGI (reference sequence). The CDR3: CASSLTGVSTEAFF. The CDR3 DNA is TGTGCCAGCAGTCTAACGGGTGTGAGCACTGAAGCTTTCTTT.

CDR3 nucleotide sequence: TGTGCCAGCAGCTTAGTGGAGGGAATTACCTCTGGGGCCAACGTCCTGACTTTC. Protein: CASSLVEGITSGANVLTF. This chain joins TRBV7-2 and TRBJ2-6; D is possibly TRBD2 (6 bases). The germline V gene encodes CDR1 SGHTA and CDR2 FQGNSA. This CDR3 comprises 18 residues. Trimming shortened V by 1 base and J by 0 bases, and 13 bases separated the two germline ends. The complete variable domain, with remaining parts taken from reference TRBV7-2 and TRBJ2-6, reads GAGVSQSPSNKVTEKGKDVELRCDPISGHTALYWYRQSLGQGLEFLIYFQGNSAPDKSGLPSDRFSAERTGGSVSTLTIQRTQQEDSAVYLCASSLVEGITSGANVLTFGAGSRLTVL.

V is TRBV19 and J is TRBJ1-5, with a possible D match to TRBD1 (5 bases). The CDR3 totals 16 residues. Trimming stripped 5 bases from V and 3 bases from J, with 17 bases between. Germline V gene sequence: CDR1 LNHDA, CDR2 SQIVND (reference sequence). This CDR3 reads CASSLSQGGNNQPQHF. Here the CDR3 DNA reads TGTGCCAGTAGTCTCTCCCAGGGAGGTAACAATCAGCCCCAGCATTTT.

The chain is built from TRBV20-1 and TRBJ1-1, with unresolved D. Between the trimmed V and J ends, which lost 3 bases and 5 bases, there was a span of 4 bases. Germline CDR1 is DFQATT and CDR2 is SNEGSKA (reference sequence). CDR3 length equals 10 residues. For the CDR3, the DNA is TGCAGTGCTAGCCAGACTGAAGCTTTCTTT. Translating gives CSASQTEAFF.

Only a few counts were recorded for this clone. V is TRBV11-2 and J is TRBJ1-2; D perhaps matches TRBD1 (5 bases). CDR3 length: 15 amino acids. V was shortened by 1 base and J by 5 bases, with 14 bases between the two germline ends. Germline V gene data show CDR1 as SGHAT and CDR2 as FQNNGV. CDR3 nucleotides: TGTGCCAGCAGCTTAGGCGGGGCAGCCATATATGGCTACACCTTC. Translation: CASSLGGAAIYGYTF.

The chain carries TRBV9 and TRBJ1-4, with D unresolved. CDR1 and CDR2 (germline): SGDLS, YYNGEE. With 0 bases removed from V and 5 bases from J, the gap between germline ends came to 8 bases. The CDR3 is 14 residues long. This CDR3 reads CASSVGGMNEKLFF. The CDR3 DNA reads TGTGCCAGCAGCGTAGGTGGGATGAATGAAAAACTGTTTTTT.

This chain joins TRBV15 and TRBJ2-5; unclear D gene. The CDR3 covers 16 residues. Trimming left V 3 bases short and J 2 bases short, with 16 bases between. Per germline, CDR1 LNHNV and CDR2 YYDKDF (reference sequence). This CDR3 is CATSSQLRPRQETQYF. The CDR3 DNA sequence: TGTGCCACCAGCAGTCAACTAAGGCCGAGGCAAGAGACCCAGTACTTC.

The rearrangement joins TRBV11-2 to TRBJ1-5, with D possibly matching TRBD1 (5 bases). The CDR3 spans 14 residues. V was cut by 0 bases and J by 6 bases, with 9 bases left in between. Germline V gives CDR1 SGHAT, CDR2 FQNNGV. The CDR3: CASSLDRVSQPQHF. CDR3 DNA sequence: TGTGCCAGCAGCTTAGACAGGGTTAGTCAGCCCCAGCATTTT.

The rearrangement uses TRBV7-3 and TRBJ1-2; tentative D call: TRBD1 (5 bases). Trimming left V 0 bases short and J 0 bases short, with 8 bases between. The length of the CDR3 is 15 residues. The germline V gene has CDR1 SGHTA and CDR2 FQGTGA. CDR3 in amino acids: CASSLTRDSNYGYTF. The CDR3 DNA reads TGTGCCAGCAGCTTAACAAGGGACTCTAACTATGGCTACACCTTC.